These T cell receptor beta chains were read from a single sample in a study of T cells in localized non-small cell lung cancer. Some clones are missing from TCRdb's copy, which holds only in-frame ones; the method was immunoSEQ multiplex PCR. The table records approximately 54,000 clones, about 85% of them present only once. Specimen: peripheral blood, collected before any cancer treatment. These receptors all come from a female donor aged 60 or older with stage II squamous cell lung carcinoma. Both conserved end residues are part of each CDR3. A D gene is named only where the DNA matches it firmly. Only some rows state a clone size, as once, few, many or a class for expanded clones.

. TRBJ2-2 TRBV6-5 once CASSYSIPNTGELFF TGTGCCAGCAGTTACTCGATCCCGAACACCGGGGAGCTGTTTTTT
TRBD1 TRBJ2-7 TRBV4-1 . CASTTGTGGVYEQYF TGCGCCAGTACAACCGGGACAGGGGGCGTCTACGAGCAGTACTTC
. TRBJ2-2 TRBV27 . CASSLPRGTGELFF TGTGCCAGCAGTCTCCCCCGTGGCACCGGGGAGCTGTTTTTT
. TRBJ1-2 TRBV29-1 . CSVVFDYGYTF TGCAGCGTTGTGTTCGACTATGGCTACACCTTC
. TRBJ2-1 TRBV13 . CASSLAGSSYNEQFF TGTGCCAGCAGCTTAGCGGGGAGCTCCTACAATGAGCAGTTCTTC
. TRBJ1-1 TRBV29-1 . CSVEPRQRDEAFF TGCAGCGTTGAGCCCAGACAGCGAGATGAAGCTTTCTTT
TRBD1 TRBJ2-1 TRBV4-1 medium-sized CASSQINRGQYNEQFF TGCGCCAGCAGCCAGATCAACAGGGGGCAATACAATGAGCAGTTCTTC
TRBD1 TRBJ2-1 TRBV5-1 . CASSRTGPYNEQFF TGCGCCAGCAGCCGGACAGGGCCTTACAATGAGCAGTTCTTC
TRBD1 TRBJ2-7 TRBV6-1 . CASRAGTGHRDEQYF TGTGCGTCTAGGGCAGGGACAGGGCATCGAGACGAGCAGTACTTC
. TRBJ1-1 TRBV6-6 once CASSYAGNTEAFF TGTGCCAGCAGTTACGCGGGGAACACTGAAGCTTTCTTT
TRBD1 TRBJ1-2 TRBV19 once CASSTGQVYGYTF TGTGCCAGTAGCACCGGACAGGTCTATGGCTACACCTTC
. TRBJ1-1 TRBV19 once CASSAGQGNTEAFF TGTGCCAGTAGCGCCGGGCAGGGGAACACTGAAGCTTTCTTT
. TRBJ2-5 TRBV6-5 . CASSYGGGMETQYF TGTGCCAGCAGTTACGGAGGGGGCATGGAGACCCAGTACTTC
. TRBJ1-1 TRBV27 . CASSLGRGGAEAFF TGTGCCAGCAGTTTAGGGAGAGGGGGGGCTGAAGCTTTCTTT
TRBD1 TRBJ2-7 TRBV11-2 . CASSRSGTGGYEQYF TGTGCCAGCAGCCGTTCCGGGACAGGGGGATACGAGCAGTACTTC
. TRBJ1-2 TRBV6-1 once CASSDGRFYGYTF TGTGCCAGCAGTGATGGCAGGTTCTATGGCTACACCTTC
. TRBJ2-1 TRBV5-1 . CASSLNRDGEQFF TGCGCCAGCAGCTTGAACAGGGACGGTGAGCAGTTCTTC
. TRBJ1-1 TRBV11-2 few CASSLDEKAGKTAFF TGTGCCAGCAGCTTAGATGAGAAAGCAGGGAAGACAGCTTTCTTT
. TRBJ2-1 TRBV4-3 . CASSHLGGNEQFF TGCGCCAGCAGCCATTTAGGGGGGAATGAGCAGTTCTTC
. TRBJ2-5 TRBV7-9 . CASSLAGGGTETQYF TGTGCCAGCAGCTTAGCAGGTGGCGGAACAGAGACCCAGTACTTC
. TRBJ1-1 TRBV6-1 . CASSRTADEAFF TGTGCCAGCAGTAGGACGGCGGATGAAGCTTTCTTT
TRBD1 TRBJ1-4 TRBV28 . CASRAAGTGGNEKLFF TGTGCCAGCAGAGCTGCCGGGACAGGGGGTAATGAAAAACTGTTTTTT
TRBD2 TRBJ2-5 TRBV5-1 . CASGRGQETQYF TGCGCCAGCGGGAGGGGCCAAGAGACCCAGTACTTC
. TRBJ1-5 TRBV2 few CAIKWGDQPQHF TGTGCCATAAAGTGGGGGGATCAGCCCCAGCATTTT
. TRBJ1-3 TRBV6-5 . CASSPRVGNTIYF TGTGCCAGCAGTCCTCGGGTAGGAAACACCATATATTTT
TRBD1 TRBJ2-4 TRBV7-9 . CASSFLGQVKNIQYF TGTGCCAGCAGCTTCCTAGGACAGGTGAAAAACATTCAGTACTTC
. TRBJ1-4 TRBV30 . CAWSGLQLNEKLFF TGTGCCTGGAGTGGTCTACAGTTAAATGAAAAACTGTTTTTT
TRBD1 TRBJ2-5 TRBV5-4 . CASSRGTGRETQYF TGTGCCAGCAGCCGCGGGACAGGGAGAGAGACCCAGTACTTC
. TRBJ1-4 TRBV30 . CAWSRPDNEKLFF TGTGCCTGGAGTAGGCCCGATAATGAAAAACTGTTTTTT
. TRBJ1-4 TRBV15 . CATSRDTRLTGPKEQANEKLFF TGTGCCACCAGCAGAGATACCAGGTTAACCGGCCCAAAGGAACAGGCTAATGAAAAACTGTTTTTT
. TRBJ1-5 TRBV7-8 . CASSFRSAGDTNQPQHF TGTGCCAGCAGCTTCCGTTCGGCAGGGGATACCAATCAGCCCCAGCATTTT
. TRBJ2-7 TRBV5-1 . CASSGPGNSYEQYF TGCGCCAGCAGCGGACCGGGAAATTCCTACGAGCAGTACTTC
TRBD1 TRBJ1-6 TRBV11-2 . CASSTKDRGLSPLHF TGTGCCAGCAGCACCAAGGACAGGGGGCTTTCACCCCTCCACTTT
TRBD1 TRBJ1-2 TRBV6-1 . CASRQAGQDPGYTF TGTGCCAGCAGACAAGCGGGACAGGATCCCGGCTACACCTTC
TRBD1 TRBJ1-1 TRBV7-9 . CASSSPGTGGTEAFF TGTGCCAGCAGTTCTCCCGGGACAGGGGGCACTGAAGCTTTCTTT
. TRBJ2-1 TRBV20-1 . CSARRANEQFF TGCAGTGCTAGAAGAGCAAATGAGCAGTTCTTC
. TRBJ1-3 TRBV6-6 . CASRLGGSGNTIYF TGTGCCAGCAGACTAGGGGGCTCTGGAAACACCATATATTTT
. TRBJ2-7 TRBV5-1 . CASSTQGSDYEQYF TGCGCCAGCAGCACCCAGGGTAGTGACTACGAGCAGTACTTC
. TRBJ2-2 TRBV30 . CAWSSLNSNTGELFF TGTGCCTGGAGTTCCTTAAACTCGAACACCGGGGAGCTGTTTTTT
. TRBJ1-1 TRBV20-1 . CSASLLLEAFF TGCAGTGCTAGCTTATTGCTAGAAGCTTTCTTT
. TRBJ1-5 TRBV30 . CAWSAGAGQPQHF TGTGCCTGGAGTGCAGGGGCAGGGCAGCCCCAGCATTTT
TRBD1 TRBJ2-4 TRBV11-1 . CASSQDRAQNIQYF TGTGCCAGCAGCCAGGACAGGGCCCAAAACATTCAGTACTTC
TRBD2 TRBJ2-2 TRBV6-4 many CASSDSSAGGPTGELFF TGTGCCAGCAGTGACTCCTCGGCGGGGGGGCCGACCGGGGAGCTGTTTTTT
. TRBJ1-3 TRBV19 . CASSMAMGNTIYF TGTGCCAGTAGTATGGCGATGGGAAACACCATATATTTT